The 17 T cell receptor beta chains below all came from one sample that was sequenced in a study of monozygotic twins with inflammatory bowel disease. For each CDR3 protein, TCRdb gives one entry from its re-call of the 5' RACE reads, without DNA. This listing includes some 330,000 distinct CDR3 sequences. The specimen sequenced was blood. Every receptor here comes from a human donor with ulcerative colitis or Crohn's disease, or a healthy co-twin of an affected twin (not recorded which).

The V gene is TRBV18, the J gene TRBJ2-6; the D gene TCRdb calls, TRBD1, cannot be checked with no DNA. This CDR3 is built from 17 residues. The germline CDR1 and CDR2 sequences are KGHSH and LQKENI. CDR3 amino acids: CASTRTGQNSGANVLTF.

The chain uses TRBV18 and TRBJ2-7; TCRdb's D call of TRBD1 is untestable without DNA. This CDR3 comprises 15 residues. CDR1 is KGHSH and CDR2 is LQKENI in the germline V gene. This CDR3 reads CASSPPAGRGHEQYF.

CDR3 in amino acids: CSVEAWGLAGGGARGEQFF. The chain has TRBV29-1 and TRBJ2-1; TCRdb calls TRBD2, which cannot be checked without DNA. Germline V gene lookup returns CDR1 SQVTM and CDR2 ANQGSEA. The CDR3 has 19 amino acids.

The chain joins TRBV24-1 to TRBJ2-2; TCRdb calls TRBD1, which cannot be checked without DNA. The CDR3 runs 13 residues. CDR1 and CDR2 (germline): KGHDR, SFDVKD. The CDR3 here is CATSARGPGELFF.

The chain combines TRBV28 with TRBJ1-3; the TCRdb call, TRBD1, lacks DNA for checking. In germline, CDR1 is MDHEN, CDR2 SYDVKM. There are 14 residues in the CDR3. CDR3 loop: CASSGAGGRNTIYF.

The rearrangement uses TRBV7-9 and TRBJ2-3. The length of the CDR3 is 15 residues. The V gene's germline CDR1 is SEHNR and CDR2 FQNEAQ (reference sequence). The CDR3 spells CASSLELASTDTQYF.

This sequence joins TRBV30 and TRBJ2-1. The CDR3 extends over 11 amino acids. Looked up from germline, CDR1 is GTSNPN and CDR2 is SVGIG (reference sequence). The CDR3 sequence is CAWIGYNEQFF.

The V gene is TRBV24-1, the J gene TRBJ2-4; TCRdb selects TRBD1, and the lack of DNA leaves this call unchecked. The CDR3 runs 20 residues. Per germline, CDR1 KGHDR and CDR2 SFDVKD. The CDR3 reads CSTSDPRDRGFGFAKNIQYF.

The chain links TRBV12-3 or TRBV12-4 to TRBJ1-2. This CDR3 is 11 amino acids long. CDR3 region: CASSALFGYTF.

J is TRBJ2-5 and V is TRBV24-1; TCRdb outputs TRBD1, but without DNA this stays unchecked. The germline CDR1 and CDR2 sequences are KGHDR and SFDVKD. CDR3 length: 15 residues. CDR3 loop: CATSDPGTVSETQYF.

The rearrangement uses TRBV9 and TRBJ2-4; TCRdb's D gene call, TRBD1, goes unchecked for lack of DNA. The CDR3 contains 15 residues. Germline lookup yields CDR1 SGDLS and CDR2 YYNGEE. This CDR3 is CASSVEGQAINIQYF. Together with reference TRBV9 and TRBJ2-4, the CDR3 gives the full variable domain: DSGVTQTPKHLITATGQRVTLRCSPRSGDLSVYWYQQSLDQGLQFLIQYYNGEERAKGNILERFSAQQFPDLHSELNLSSLELGDSALYFCASSVEGQAINIQYFGAGTRLSVL.

The chain carries TRBV12-3 or TRBV12-4 and TRBJ1-6; the TCRdb D gene call, TRBD1, has no DNA to confirm it. This CDR3 region has 14 residues. The CDR3 here is CASSLQGENSPLHF.

CDR3 protein: CSAREFLAGSGEQYF. The gene calls are TRBV20-1 and TRBJ2-7; TCRdb names TRBD2, which stays unverified in the absence of DNA. Per the germline V gene, CDR1 is DFQATT and CDR2 is SNEGSKA (reference sequence). CDR3 length equals 15 residues.

The chain has TRBV11-2 and TRBJ2-1. The length of the CDR3 is 15 residues. CDR1 is SGHAT and CDR2 is FQNNGV in the germline V gene. CDR3: CASSPSGDSYNEQFF.

The rearrangement joins TRBV27 to TRBJ2-7; TCRdb gives TRBD1 as the D gene, but with no DNA this cannot be confirmed. The CDR3 has 16 residues. Germline CDR1 is MNHEY and CDR2 is SMNVEV (reference sequence). The CDR3 loop reads CASSLRPGTGRSEQYF.

V usage is TRBV7-2 and J usage is TRBJ1-2; TCRdb's D gene call, TRBD1, goes unchecked for lack of DNA. The CDR3 consists of 15 residues. CDR1 SGHTA and CDR2 FQGNSA come from the germline V gene. CDR3 residues: CASSYRDRGLSGYTF. Full variable domain (outside the CDR3, taken from reference TRBV7-2 and TRBJ1-2): GAGVSQSPSNKVTEKGKDVELRCDPISGHTALYWYRQSLGQGLEFLIYFQGNSAPDKSGLPSDRFSAERTGGSVSTLTIQRTQQEDSAVYLCASSYRDRGLSGYTFGSGTRLTVV.

This chain links TRBV28 with TRBJ2-1. Looked up from germline, CDR1 is MDHEN and CDR2 is SYDVKM. The length of the CDR3 is 11 residues. Here the CDR3 reads CASRLRNEQFF.